The clone carrying this T cell receptor (beta chain) has only a few counts. The data stem from a study of control samples from healthy donors and cancer patients. V was pared by 2 bases and J by 8 bases, with 10 bases between. The CDR3 contains 14 residues. Germline assignment: CDR1 WNHNN and CDR2 SYGVQD (reference sequence). Sequencing was performed with immunoSEQ multiplex PCR; in TCRdb, only in-frame clones are kept and a portion is missing. The table shows roughly 94,000 clones, with 84% occurring only once. The rearrangement joins TRBV10-1 to TRBJ1-6, with D perhaps matching TRBD1 (5 bases). Sample: PBMCs. The clonotype originates from a man in his 70s with lung cancer. The CDR3 protein is CASSEVGTDSPLHF. CDR3 coding DNA: TGCGCCAGCAGTGAGGTGGGGACTGATTCACCCCTCCACTTT.